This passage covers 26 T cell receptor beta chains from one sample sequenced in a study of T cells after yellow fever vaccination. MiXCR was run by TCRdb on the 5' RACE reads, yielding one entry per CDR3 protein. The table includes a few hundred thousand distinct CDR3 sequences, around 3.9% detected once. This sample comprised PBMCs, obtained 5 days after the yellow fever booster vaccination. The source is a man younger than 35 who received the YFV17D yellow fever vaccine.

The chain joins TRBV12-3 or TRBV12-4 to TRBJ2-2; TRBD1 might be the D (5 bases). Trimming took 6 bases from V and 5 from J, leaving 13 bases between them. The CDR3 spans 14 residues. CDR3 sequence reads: CASRSSRTTGELFF. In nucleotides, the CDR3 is TGTGCCAGCAGGTCGAGCCGGACAACCGGGGAGCTGTTTTTT.

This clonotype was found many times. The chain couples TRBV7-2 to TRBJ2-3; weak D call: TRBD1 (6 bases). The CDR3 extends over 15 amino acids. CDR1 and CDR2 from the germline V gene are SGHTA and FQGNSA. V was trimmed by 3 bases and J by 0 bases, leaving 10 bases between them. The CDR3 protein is CASSFRQASTDTQYF. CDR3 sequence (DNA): TGTGCCAGCAGCTTTCGACAGGCTAGCACAGATACGCAGTATTTT.

The CDR3 DNA reads as TGTGCCAGCAGCTTAAAGGAGCGGAACACCGGGGAGCTGTTTTTT. Translation gives CASSLKERNTGELFF. The chain uses TRBV7-3 and TRBJ2-2, with D uncertain. The CDR3 runs 15 residues. The V gene's germline CDR1 is SGHTA and CDR2 FQGTGA. The V end lost 1 base, the J end lost 1 base, and 7 bases lay between the germline ends.

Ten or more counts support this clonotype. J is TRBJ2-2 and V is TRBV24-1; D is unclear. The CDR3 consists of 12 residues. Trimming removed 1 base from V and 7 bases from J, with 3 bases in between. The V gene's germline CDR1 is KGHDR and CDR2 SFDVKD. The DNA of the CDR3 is TGTGCCACCAGTGATTTACACGGGGAGCTGTTTTTT. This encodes CATSDLHGELFF.

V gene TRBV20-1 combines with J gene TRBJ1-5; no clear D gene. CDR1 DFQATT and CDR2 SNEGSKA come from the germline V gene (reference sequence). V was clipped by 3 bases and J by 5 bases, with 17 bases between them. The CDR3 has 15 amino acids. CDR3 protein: CSASSGRSHYQPQHF. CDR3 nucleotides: TGCAGTGCTAGTAGCGGACGGAGCCATTATCAGCCCCAGCATTTT.

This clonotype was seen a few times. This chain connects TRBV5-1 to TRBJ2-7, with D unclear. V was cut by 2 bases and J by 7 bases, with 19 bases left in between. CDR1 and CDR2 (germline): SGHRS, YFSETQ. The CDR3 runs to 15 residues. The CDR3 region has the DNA TGCGCCAGCAGCTTTACAAGCGCTCTTATTTCGGAGCAGTACGTC. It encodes CASSFTSALISEQYV.

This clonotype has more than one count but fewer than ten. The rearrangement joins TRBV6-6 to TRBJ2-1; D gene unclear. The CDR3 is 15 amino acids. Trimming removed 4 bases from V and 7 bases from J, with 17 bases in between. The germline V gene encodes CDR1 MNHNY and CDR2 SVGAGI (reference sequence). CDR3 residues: CASSSSWGAANEQFF. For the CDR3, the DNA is TGTGCCAGCAGTTCTTCCTGGGGTGCGGCGAATGAGCAGTTCTTC.

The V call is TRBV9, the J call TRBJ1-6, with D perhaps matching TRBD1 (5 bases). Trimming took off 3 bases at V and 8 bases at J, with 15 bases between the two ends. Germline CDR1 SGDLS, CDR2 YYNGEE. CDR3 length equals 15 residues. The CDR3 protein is CASSARLGADSPLHF. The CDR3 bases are TGTGCCAGCAGCGCCCGACTCGGGGCGGATTCACCCCTCCACTTT.

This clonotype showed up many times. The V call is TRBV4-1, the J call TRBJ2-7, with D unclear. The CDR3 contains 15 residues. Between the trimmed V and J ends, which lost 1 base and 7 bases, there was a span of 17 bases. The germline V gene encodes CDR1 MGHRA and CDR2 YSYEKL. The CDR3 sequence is CASSQVARSIYEQYF. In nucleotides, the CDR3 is TGCGCCAGCAGCCAAGTCGCCCGTTCTATCTATGAGCAGTACTTC.

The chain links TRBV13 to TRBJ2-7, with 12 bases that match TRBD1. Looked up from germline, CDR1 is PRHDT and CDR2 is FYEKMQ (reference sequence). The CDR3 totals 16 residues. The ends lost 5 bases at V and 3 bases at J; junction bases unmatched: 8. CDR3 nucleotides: TGTGCCAGCAGCATAGCCGGGACAGGGGGCGACTACGAGCAGTACGTC. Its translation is CASSIAGTGGDYEQYV.

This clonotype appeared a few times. The chain's CDR3 is CASSFTGSERSYNSPLHF. In DNA, the CDR3 is TGCGCCAGCAGCTTTACAGGGAGTGAAAGGTCCTATAATTCACCCCTCCACTTT. The rearrangement links TRBV5-1 to TRBJ1-6, with a weak D call TRBD1 (6 bases). CDR1 is SGHRS and CDR2 is YFSETQ in the germline V gene. V was cut by 2 bases and J by 1 base, with 16 bases left in between. The CDR3 runs to 18 residues.

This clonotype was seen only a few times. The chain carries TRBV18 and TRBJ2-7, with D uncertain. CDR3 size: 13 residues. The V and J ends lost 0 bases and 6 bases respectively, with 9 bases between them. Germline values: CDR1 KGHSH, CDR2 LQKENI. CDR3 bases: TGTGCCAGCTCACCACCGGGCAAGCCCGAGCAGTACTTC. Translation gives CASSPPGKPEQYF.

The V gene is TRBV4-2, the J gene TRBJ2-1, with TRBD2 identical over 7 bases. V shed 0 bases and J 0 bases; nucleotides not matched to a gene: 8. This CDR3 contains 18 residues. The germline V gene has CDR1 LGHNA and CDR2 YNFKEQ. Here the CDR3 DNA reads TGTGCCAGCAGCCAAGAGAACAGGCTAGCGGACTCCTACAATGAGCAGTTCTTC. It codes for CASSQENRLADSYNEQFF.

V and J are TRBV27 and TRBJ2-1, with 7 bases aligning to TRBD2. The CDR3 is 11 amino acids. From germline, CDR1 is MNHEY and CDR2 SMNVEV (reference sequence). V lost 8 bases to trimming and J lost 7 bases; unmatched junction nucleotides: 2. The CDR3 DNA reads TGTGCCAGCGGGGAGGGGAATGAGCAGTTCTTC. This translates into CASGEGNEQFF.

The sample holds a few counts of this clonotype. The CDR3: CASSRGSVTDTQYF. In DNA form, the CDR3 reads TGTGCCAGTAGCCGGGGGTCGGTCACAGATACGCAGTATTTT. V is TRBV19 and J is TRBJ2-3; D possibly corresponds to TRBD2 (6 bases). Trimming cost V 6 bases and J 2 bases, with 12 bases left between them. CDR1 is LNHDA, CDR2 SQIVND, per germline (reference sequence). This CDR3 has 14 residues.

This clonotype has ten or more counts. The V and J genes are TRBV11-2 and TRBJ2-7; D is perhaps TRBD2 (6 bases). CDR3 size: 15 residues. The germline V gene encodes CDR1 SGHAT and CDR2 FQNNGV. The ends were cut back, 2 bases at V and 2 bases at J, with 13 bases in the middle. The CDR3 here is CASSLSRGSTYEQYV. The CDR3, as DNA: TGTGCCAGCAGCTTATCGCGGGGATCGACCTACGAGCAGTACGTC.

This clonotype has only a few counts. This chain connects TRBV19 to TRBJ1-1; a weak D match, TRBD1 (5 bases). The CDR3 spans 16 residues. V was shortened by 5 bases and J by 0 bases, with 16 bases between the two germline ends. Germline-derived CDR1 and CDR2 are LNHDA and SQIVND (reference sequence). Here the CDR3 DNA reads TGTGCCAGTAGTCCGTCCCCAGGGCCTATGAACACTGAAGCTTTCTTT. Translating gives CASSPSPGPMNTEAFF.

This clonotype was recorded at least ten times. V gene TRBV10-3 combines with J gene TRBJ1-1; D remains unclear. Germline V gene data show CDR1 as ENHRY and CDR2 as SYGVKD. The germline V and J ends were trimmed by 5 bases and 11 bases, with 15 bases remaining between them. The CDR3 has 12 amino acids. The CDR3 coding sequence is TGTGCCATCAGTCCGGAGGGCCCAAGGGCTTTCTTT. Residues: CAISPEGPRAFF.

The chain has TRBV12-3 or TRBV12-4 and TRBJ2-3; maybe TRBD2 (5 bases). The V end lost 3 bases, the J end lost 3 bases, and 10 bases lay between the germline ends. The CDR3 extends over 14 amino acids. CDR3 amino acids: CASSFGRTTDTQYF. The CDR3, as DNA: TGTGCCAGCAGTTTCGGCCGGACTACAGATACGCAGTATTTT.

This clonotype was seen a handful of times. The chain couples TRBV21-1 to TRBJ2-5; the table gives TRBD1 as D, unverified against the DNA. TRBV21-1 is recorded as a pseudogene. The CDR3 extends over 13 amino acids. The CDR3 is CANPGQGAETQYF. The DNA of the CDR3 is TGTGCCAACCCCGGACAGGGTGCAGAGACCCAGTACTTC.

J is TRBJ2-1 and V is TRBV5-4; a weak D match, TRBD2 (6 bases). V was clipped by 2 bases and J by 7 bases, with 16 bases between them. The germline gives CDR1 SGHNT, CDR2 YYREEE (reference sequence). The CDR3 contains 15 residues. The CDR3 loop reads CASSFNGDFPNEQFF. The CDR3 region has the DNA TGTGCCAGCAGCTTCAACGGGGACTTCCCTAATGAGCAGTTCTTC.

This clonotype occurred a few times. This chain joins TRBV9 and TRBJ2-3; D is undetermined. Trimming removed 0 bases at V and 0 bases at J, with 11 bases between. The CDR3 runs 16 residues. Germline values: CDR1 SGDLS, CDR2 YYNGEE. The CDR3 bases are TGTGCCAGCAGCGTAGAAGGAACACACAGCACAGATACGCAGTATTTT. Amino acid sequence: CASSVEGTHSTDTQYF.

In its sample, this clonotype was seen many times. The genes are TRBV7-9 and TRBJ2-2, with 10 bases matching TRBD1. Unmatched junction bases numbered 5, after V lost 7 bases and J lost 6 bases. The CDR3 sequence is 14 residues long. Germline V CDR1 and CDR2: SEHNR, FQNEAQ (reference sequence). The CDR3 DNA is TGTGCCAGCATCGGGACAGGGGCGGCCGGGGAGCTGTTTTTT. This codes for CASIGTGAAGELFF.

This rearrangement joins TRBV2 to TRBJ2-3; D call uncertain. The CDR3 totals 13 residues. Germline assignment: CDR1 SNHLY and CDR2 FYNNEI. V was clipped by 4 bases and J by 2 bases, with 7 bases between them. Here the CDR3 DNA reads TGTGCCAGCAGTGTTCGGAACACAGATACGCAGTATTTT. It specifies CASSVRNTDTQYF.

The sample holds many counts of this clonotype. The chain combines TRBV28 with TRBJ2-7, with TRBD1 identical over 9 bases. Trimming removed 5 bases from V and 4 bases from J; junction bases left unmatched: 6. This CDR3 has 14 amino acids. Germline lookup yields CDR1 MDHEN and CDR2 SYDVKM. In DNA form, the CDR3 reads TGTGCCAGCAGTGAGGGACAGGGAGCTTACGAGCAGTACGTC. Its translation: CASSEGQGAYEQYV.

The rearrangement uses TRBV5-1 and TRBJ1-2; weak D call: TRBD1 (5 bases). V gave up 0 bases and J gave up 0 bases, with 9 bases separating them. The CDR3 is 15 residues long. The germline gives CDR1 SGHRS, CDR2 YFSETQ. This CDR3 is CASSLEAGTNYGYTF. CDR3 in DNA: TGCGCCAGCAGCTTGGAGGCAGGGACTAACTATGGCTACACCTTC.